This record covers a single T cell receptor beta chain. J lost 5 bases, V lost 4 bases, and 4 bases had no gene match. The germline gives CDR1 SGHTA, CDR2 FQGTGA. The CDR3 totals 14 residues. This sample was included in a study of blood T cell repertoires in COVID-19. Cohorts were based on clinical histories the participants reported. TCRdb keeps only in-frame clones here, not all; method: immunoSEQ multiplex PCR. The table lists 290,000 or so clones, about four fifths of them singletons, with 5% in the top ten. The TCR comes from a man aged 35-49 years who had been exposed to COVID-19. The specimen was PBMCs or T cells enriched from blood (not recorded which). The chain employs TRBV7-3 and TRBJ2-1; the match to TRBD2 covers 8 bases. DNA of the CDR3: TGTGCCAGCAGCTCCGGGAGGGCCCACAATGAGCAGTTCTTC. As protein: CASSSGRAHNEQFF.